These T cell receptor beta chains were read from a single sample in a study of cytotoxic CD8 clonotypes in ibrutinib-treated CLL. TCRdb's table, derived via immunoSEQ multiplex PCR, lists solely in-frame clones and lacks some. The data show 30,000 to 40,000 clones, around 70% seen once. The source was PBMCs, collected before ibrutinib treatment. The receptors derive from a human donor with chronic lymphocytic leukemia. Each CDR3 is given without its conserved first and last residue.

TRBV19,TRBJ2-3,ASSIRHGLLTDTQY
TRBV30,TRBJ2-1,AWSVGGAYNEQF
TRBV5-6,TRBJ1-2,ASSLGGQANYGYT
TRBV7-3,TRBJ2-3,ASSLGLAGVDTQY
TRBV9,TRBJ2-2,ASSAPGTSRSGELF
TRBV27,TRBJ2-7,ASSFSKSYEQY
TRBV25-1,TRBJ2-2,ASSETRLFTGELF
TRBV5-6,TRBJ1-1,ASSLRGAMNTEAF
TRBV5-1,TRBJ2-2,ASSLRAGGATGELF
TRBV30,TRBJ2-1,AWSQGFNNEQF
TRBV18,TRBJ2-1,ASSPASAVREQF
TRBV4-1,TRBJ2-3,ASSQETGGGTDTQY
TRBV4-3,TRBJ1-1,ASSQDRLLEAF
TRBV9,TRBJ2-7,ASSASGASYEQY
TRBV6-5,TRBJ2-1,ASFPSLFYNEQF
TRBV7-2,TRBJ2-7,ASSFTTYEQY
TRBV30,TRBJ2-1,AFSPGLAGVAAYNEQF
TRBV28,TRBJ2-7,ASSLSGGGLYEQY
TRBV28,TRBJ1-5,ASSLTGYYQPQH
TRBV6-1,TRBJ1-5,ASKAGGVGNQPQH
TRBV7-9,TRBJ2-7,ASTNFFGEGTGAYEQY
TRBV2,TRBJ1-1,ASGTATEAF
TRBV2,TRBJ1-2,ASSEGLGGNYGYT